This T cell receptor beta chain originates from a study of siplizumab effects on memory and regulatory T cells. Regarding the study as a whole: Assignment to unstimulated subsets succeeded for only a minor fraction of the alloreactive clones. Whether the proliferating Tregs (from siplizumab cultures) were suppressive was not confirmed. Naive T cells, seemingly more diverse than memory cells, seemed major alloresponse contributors.

This table comes from immunoSEQ multiplex PCR, and its TCRdb copy is limited to in-frame clones, with some not included. Among approximately 100,000 clones listed, just under 95% were seen once. The CDR3 contains 13 residues. CDR1 SNHLY and CDR2 FYNNEI come from the germline V gene. The germline V and J ends were trimmed by 6 bases and 5 bases, with 13 bases remaining between them. Notes on this clone: Its antigen remains unknown.

The sequenced material came from non-Treg CD4+ T cells sorted from blood. The J gene is TRBJ1-1, the V gene TRBV2; possible D gene TRBD1, 6 bases. This TCR was recovered from a human donor in good health. CDR3 bases: TGTGCCAGCAGACTCACTGGGACAACTGAAGCTTTCTTT. The encoded protein is CASRLTGTTEAFF.